A single sample gave rise to the 29 T cell receptor beta chains below, sequenced in a study of blood T cell repertoires in COVID-19. Clones were read by immunoSEQ multiplex PCR, and TCRdb kept only the in-frame ones, dropping some. The sample lists 200,000 to 250,000 clones; more than 80% were seen once. Source material: peripheral blood. These receptor sequences come from an elderly woman with COVID-19, enrolled during active disease.

This clone was observed a few times. The chain employs TRBV15 and TRBJ1-2; D possibly corresponds to TRBD1 (6 bases). The V gene lost 0 bases and the J gene lost 4 bases, with 27 bases spanning the gap. The CDR3 consists of 20 residues. Germline loops: CDR1 LNHNV, CDR2 YYDKDF (reference sequence). The CDR3: CATSRDVGGANTRRTYGYTF. DNA of the CDR3: TGTGCCACCAGCAGAGACGTAGGGGGGGCGAATACCCGCCGTACCTATGGCTACACCTTC.

The chain has TRBV4-2 and TRBJ2-3, with 13 bases fitting TRBD2. There are 22 residues in the CDR3. Germline V gene lookup returns CDR1 LGHNA and CDR2 YNFKEQ. V shed 0 bases, J shed 4 bases, and the junction held 19 bases outside the gene matches. The CDR3 nucleotides are TGTGCCAGCAGCCAAGATCGGGGGGCTTGGGGACTAGCGGGATCTTCGGCAGATACGCAGTATTTT. Protein sequence: CASSQDRGAWGLAGSSADTQYF.

This clone is a singleton in its sample. The CDR3 DNA reads TGTGCCAGCAGTACCCCGGGACAGGGGAAAAATGAGCAGTTCTTC. It encodes CASSTPGQGKNEQFF. This chain links TRBV5-4 with TRBJ2-1; 10 bases fit TRBD1. Germline V gene data show CDR1 as SGHNT and CDR2 as YYREEE (reference sequence). V was clipped by 5 bases and J by 7 bases; unmatched bases: 9. The CDR3 contains 15 residues. Combining the CDR3 with reference TRBV5-4 and TRBJ2-1 gives the whole variable domain ETGVTQSPTHLIKTRGQQVTLRCSSQSGHNTVSWYQQALGQGPQFIFQYYREEENGRGNFPPRFSGLQFPNYSSELNVNALELDDSALYLCASSTPGQGKNEQFFGPGTRLTVL.

V usage is TRBV28 and J usage is TRBJ1-6, with D perhaps TRBD1 (6 bases). CDR1 and CDR2 (germline): MDHEN, SYDVKM. Trimming cost V 7 bases and J 9 bases, with 13 bases left between them. The CDR3 is 13 amino acids. The chain's CDR3 is CASTGEGSSPLHF. The CDR3 bases are TGTGCCAGCACAGGGGAGGGGAGTTCACCCCTCCACTTT.

The gene calls are TRBV2 and TRBJ1-1; 7 nucleotides line up with TRBD1. Trimming took 6 bases from V and 0 from J; bases not matched to a gene: 4. Germline assignment: CDR1 SNHLY and CDR2 FYNNEI. The CDR3 length is 14 residues. The CDR3 DNA reads as TGTGCCAGCAGGGCGACAGGGTTGAACACTGAAGCTTTCTTT. This encodes CASRATGLNTEAFF.

This sequence joins TRBV14 and TRBJ1-1; D gene uncertain. The ends were cut back, 1 base at V and 3 bases at J, with 12 bases in the middle. The germline gives CDR1 SGHDN, CDR2 FVKESK. This CDR3 spans 15 amino acids. The CDR3 is CASSQVRGKYTEAFF. DNA for the CDR3: TGTGCCAGCAGCCAAGTGCGGGGAAAGTACACTGAAGCTTTCTTT.

Concerning this clone: Other DNA sequences in this specimen translate into the identical CDR3. V gene TRBV11-2 combines with J gene TRBJ2-5; 14 positions match TRBD2. V shed 5 bases and J 5 bases; nucleotides not matched to a gene: 4. Germline CDR1 is SGHAT and CDR2 is FQNNGV. The CDR3 has 15 amino acids. The CDR3 sequence is CASSQRTSGGETQYF. For the CDR3, the DNA is TGTGCCAGCAGCCAGAGGACTAGCGGGGGGGAGACCCAGTACTTC.

The chain recombines TRBV9 with TRBJ2-7; 7 bases line up with TRBD1. Trimming cost V 0 bases and J 6 bases; bases outside gene matches: 6. This CDR3 contains 14 residues. Germline V lookup: CDR1 SGDLS, CDR2 YYNGEE. The chain's CDR3 is CASSVAVQGSEQYF. The CDR3 DNA is TGTGCCAGCAGCGTAGCGGTACAGGGGTCCGAGCAGTACTTC. The variable domain in full, completed from reference TRBV9 and TRBJ2-7, reads DSGVTQTPKHLITATGQRVTLRCSPRSGDLSVYWYQQSLDQGLQFLIQYYNGEERAKGNILERFSAQQFPDLHSELNLSSLELGDSALYFCASSVAVQGSEQYFGPGTRLTVT.

The genes are TRBV11-2 and TRBJ2-2, with 8 bases lining up with TRBD1. CDR3 length equals 15 residues. Germline CDR1 SGHAT, CDR2 FQNNGV. Unmatched junction bases numbered 8, after V lost 4 bases and J lost 7 bases. The DNA for the CDR3 is TGTGCCAGCAGCTCGTGGACAGGGTCGGGCGGGGAGCTGTTTTTT. Its protein product is CASSSWTGSGGELFF. The full variable domain, its missing parts supplied by reference TRBV11-2 and TRBJ2-2, is EAGVAQSPRYKIIEKRQSVAFWCNPISGHATLYWYQQILGQGPKLLIQFQNNGVVDDSQLPKDRFSAERLKGVDSTLKIQPAKLEDSAVYLCASSSWTGSGGELFFGEGSRLTVL.

The chain is built from TRBV28 and TRBJ2-3, with a weak D call TRBD1 (6 bases). The CDR3 contains 15 residues. Germline V gene data show CDR1 as MDHEN and CDR2 as SYDVKM. The ends were cut back, 5 bases at V and 4 bases at J, with 16 bases in the middle. This chain's CDR3 is CASSPTSTGSDTQYF. In nucleotides, the CDR3 is TGTGCCAGCAGTCCTACCTCGACAGGTTCAGATACGCAGTATTTT.

This clone was detected only once. V and J are TRBV5-4 and TRBJ2-6, with a weak D call TRBD1 (6 bases). The V end lost 2 bases, the J end lost 3 bases, and 6 bases lay between the germline ends. Germline V gene lookup returns CDR1 SGHNT and CDR2 YYREEE (reference sequence). This CDR3 comprises 14 residues. The CDR3 DNA follows: TGTGCCAGCAGCTTCAGGGGTGGGGCCAACGTCCTGACTTTC. It translates to CASSFRGGANVLTF.

V and J are TRBV5-1 and TRBJ2-2; a weak D match, TRBD1 (5 bases). Trimming shortened V by 5 bases and J by 4 bases, and 21 bases separated the two germline ends. The CDR3 runs 17 residues. Germline assignment: CDR1 SGHRS and CDR2 YFSETQ. The CDR3 reads CASSLTTGAPGTGELFF. The CDR3 DNA sequence: TGCGCCAGCAGTCTCACAACAGGTGCGCCGGGCACCGGGGAGCTGTTTTTT.

This clone occurred a few times. V is TRBV5-1 and J is TRBJ2-5; TRBD2 might be the D (5 bases). Germline CDR1 and CDR2: SGHRS and YFSETQ. The CDR3 extends over 13 amino acids. V dropped 4 bases and J dropped 3 bases, with 10 bases sitting between them. CDR3: CASSPGWKETQYF. The CDR3, as DNA: TGCGCCAGCAGCCCGGGGTGGAAAGAGACCCAGTACTTC.

The V gene is TRBV6-6, the J gene TRBJ2-7, with 7 bases that match TRBD1. The J segment lost 6 bases and the V segment lost 6 bases, leaving 14 bases of the junction unmatched. CDR3 size: 15 residues. CDR1 and CDR2 from the germline V gene are MNHNY and SVGAGI (reference sequence). CDR3 sequence (DNA): TGTGCCAGCAGATTACAGGGGAGCTGGATTGCCGAGCAGTACTTC. It encodes CASRLQGSWIAEQYF.

The J gene is TRBJ2-6, the V gene TRBV5-1; D gene unclear. V lost 0 bases, J lost 2 bases, and 9 bases lay in between. CDR3 length: 16 residues. Per germline, CDR1 SGHRS and CDR2 YFSETQ. The CDR3 region has the DNA TGCGCCAGCAGCTTGGGCAGTCAAGCTGGGGCCAACGTCCTGACTTTC. Its protein product is CASSLGSQAGANVLTF.

The chain employs TRBV28 and TRBJ2-1; D gene ambiguous. CDR1 is MDHEN and CDR2 is SYDVKM in the germline V gene. Trimming took off 3 bases at V and 8 bases at J, with 8 bases between the two ends. The CDR3 runs to 12 residues. CDR3 amino acids: CASSFVLDEQFF. Written as DNA, the CDR3 is TGTGCCAGCAGTTTTGTCTTAGATGAGCAGTTCTTC.

This clone was seen more than once but under ten times. The chain is built from TRBV11-2 and TRBJ1-4; tentative D call: TRBD1 (5 bases). V was shortened by 7 bases and J by 5 bases, with 11 bases between the two germline ends. The CDR3 is made up of 13 amino acids. Per germline, CDR1 SGHAT and CDR2 FQNNGV. The CDR3, as DNA: TGTGCCAGCACTCCCAGGGCGAATGAAAAACTGTTTTTT. This codes for CASTPRANEKLFF.

The chain recombines TRBV2 with TRBJ1-1, with D perhaps TRBD1 (5 bases). V was shortened by 7 bases and J by 6 bases, with 21 bases between the two germline ends. This CDR3 comprises 15 residues. Germline V gives CDR1 SNHLY, CDR2 FYNNEI. The CDR3 region has the DNA TGTGCCAGCATTCGTGGCGGGGCTCGCACCCCTGAAGCTTTCTTT. Its protein is CASIRGGARTPEAFF. Supplemented by reference TRBV2 and TRBJ1-1, the full variable domain reads EPEVTQTPSHQVTQMGQEVILRCVPISNHLYFYWYRQILGQKVEFLVSFYNNEISEKSEIFDDQFSVERPDGSNFTLKIRSTKLEDSAMYFCASIRGGARTPEAFFGQGTRLTVV.

This clone was seen more than once but under ten times. The V and J genes are TRBV7-2 and TRBJ2-1, with 7 positions matching TRBD2. The germline V gene encodes CDR1 SGHTA and CDR2 FQGNSA. J gave up 1 base and V 5 bases, and 2 bases lay outside the gene matches. The CDR3 consists of 14 residues. CDR3 region: CASSPLASYNEQFF. The CDR3 DNA sequence: TGTGCCAGCAGCCCACTAGCGTCCTACAATGAGCAGTTCTTC.

The chain is built from TRBV28 and TRBJ1-4; D unresolved. With 6 bases removed from V and 10 bases from J, the gap between germline ends came to 9 bases. Germline values: CDR1 MDHEN, CDR2 SYDVKM. This CDR3 is built from 11 residues. The CDR3 here is CASSSPGKLFF. The CDR3 region has the DNA TGTGCCAGCAGCTCCCCAGGAAAACTGTTTTTT.

This clone has more than one count but fewer than ten. The chain carries TRBV3-1 (or the pseudogene TRBV3-2) and TRBJ2-2; tentatively, D is TRBD1 (6 bases). V lost 0 bases and J lost 4, with 24 bases in between. Germline V gene data show CDR1 as LGHDT and CDR2 as YNNKEL (reference sequence). This CDR3 is built from 20 residues. Here the CDR3 reads CASSQDFPGWAGVGTGELFF. The CDR3, as DNA: TGTGCCAGCAGCCAAGATTTCCCTGGGTGGGCAGGGGTCGGCACCGGGGAGCTGTTTTTT.

CDR3 coding DNA: TGTGCCAGCAGCTCCTGGGGTAGCGGGGCAAACACCGGGGAGCTGTTTTTT. Protein: CASSSWGSGANTGELFF. The V call is TRBV5-5, the J call TRBJ2-2; 8 nucleotides match TRBD2. In germline, CDR1 is SGHKS, CDR2 YYEKEE (reference sequence). This CDR3 is built from 17 residues. The V segment lost 3 bases and the J segment 2 bases; nucleotides outside the gene matches: 9.

This chain connects TRBV5-1 to TRBJ2-2, with D possibly matching TRBD1 (6 bases). V was trimmed by 4 bases and J by 6 bases, leaving 19 bases between them. Germline assignment: CDR1 SGHRS and CDR2 YFSETQ. The CDR3 has 16 residues. In nucleotides, the CDR3 is TGCGCCAGCAGCGTGGCTTCAGGGGTAGGGCCCGGGGAGCTGTTTTTT. Residues: CASSVASGVGPGELFF.

The V gene is TRBV30, the J gene TRBJ1-4; unclear D gene. The germline gives CDR1 GTSNPN, CDR2 SVGIG (reference sequence). This CDR3 is built from 13 residues. V was shortened by 0 bases and J by 5 bases, with 7 bases between the two germline ends. CDR3 DNA: TGTGCCTGGAGTGTTTCCTTAAATGAAAAACTGTTTTTT. It translates to CAWSVSLNEKLFF.

J is TRBJ2-7 and V is TRBV28; 8 bases align to TRBD1. The CDR3 is made up of 15 amino acids. Germline values: CDR1 MDHEN, CDR2 SYDVKM. V lost 4 bases and J lost 3; bases outside the gene matches: 8. CDR3 protein: CASSSSGGPDYEQYF. The CDR3, as DNA: TGTGCCAGCAGTTCCTCAGGGGGCCCCGACTACGAGCAGTACTTC.

The V gene is TRBV4-3, the J gene TRBJ2-5; a weak D match, TRBD2 (7 bases). The CDR3 spans 16 residues. CDR1 and CDR2 from the germline V gene are LGHNA and YSLEER. With 1 base removed from V and 5 bases from J, the gap between germline ends came to 17 bases. The CDR3 coding sequence is TGCGCCAGCAGCCAAGGATCAATGGGAGGGGGTGAGACCCAGTACTTC. This translates into CASSQGSMGGGETQYF.

A note on this clone: The junction shows a germline mismatch at one end, possibly a read error. This chain connects TRBV7-7 to TRBJ2-1, with TRBD2 matching 7 bases. Per the germline V gene, CDR1 is SSHAT and CDR2 is FNYEAQ (reference sequence). The CDR3 totals 16 residues. The CDR3 sequence: CASSLGGTGGSSEQFF. The CDR3 DNA sequence: TGTGCTAGCAGCTTAGGAGGGACTGGCGGGAGTAGTGAGCAGTTCTTC.

J is TRBJ2-4 and V is TRBV19, with D maybe TRBD1 (6 bases). Germline CDR1 reads LNHDA; CDR2 reads SQIVND (reference sequence). The CDR3 spans 15 residues. The germline V and J ends were trimmed by 5 bases and 5 bases, with 16 bases remaining between them. The chain's CDR3 is CASSSRGWEENIQYF. For the CDR3, the DNA is TGTGCCAGTAGTTCTAGGGGGTGGGAAGAAAACATTCAGTACTTC.

V gene TRBV30 combines with J gene TRBJ1-2; 10 nucleotides agree with TRBD1. The CDR3 has 14 amino acids. Looked up from germline, CDR1 is GTSNPN and CDR2 is SVGIG (reference sequence). The ends lost 4 bases at V and 4 bases at J; junction bases unmatched: 6. The CDR3: CAWTGQGGIYGYTF. In DNA form, the CDR3 reads TGTGCCTGGACCGGACAGGGGGGAATCTATGGCTACACCTTC.